The entry below gives a single T cell receptor beta chain sequence along with its context. This specimen belongs to a study of blood T cell repertoires in COVID-19. Across the whole study: Acute-phase and convalescent COVID-19 samples originated in the United States, Italy and Spain. Sources were T cells, B-cell-depleted T cells, or PBMCs; the material itself was cDNA or gDNA.

Germline assignment: CDR1 SGHNT and CDR2 YYREEE (reference sequence). V lost 5 bases to trimming and J lost 7 bases, with 19 bases between them. This CDR3 comprises 16 residues. The data were produced by immunoSEQ multiplex PCR, yet TCRdb's version contains in-frame clones alone and is incomplete. The sample lists over 200,000 clones; 70% to 90% were seen once. This chain links TRBV5-4 with TRBJ1-6; D is perhaps TRBD1 (5 bases). The sequenced sample consisted of peripheral blood. The clonotype comes from a woman between 35 and 50 years old with acute or convalescent COVID-19. The CDR3 DNA sequence: TGTGCCAGCAGGCCCTTTTCGGGGGGAAAGAATTCACCCCTCCACTTT. This encodes CASRPFSGGKNSPLHF.